A single sample is the source of the 27 T cell receptor beta chains below, sequenced in a study of blood T cell repertoires in COVID-19. Profiled with immunoSEQ multiplex PCR; TCRdb holds only in-frame clones, not every one. The sample holds approximately 140,000 clones, 80% to 90% seen once. Sequencing input: peripheral blood. Receptor source: a man aged 70-80 years with acute or convalescent COVID-19.

The V gene is TRBV6-5, the J gene TRBJ2-2; D is unresolved. CDR1 and CDR2 (germline): MNHEY, SVGAGI. The V end was cut by 0 bases, the J end by 4 bases, with 6 bases between. This CDR3 has 14 residues. The DNA for the CDR3 is TGTGCCAGCAGTTACTCGTCTATCACCGGGGAGCTGTTTTTT. Translating gives CASSYSSITGELFF.

The J gene is TRBJ1-2, the V gene TRBV28; 8 nucleotides agree with TRBD1. Trimming took 6 bases from V and 5 from J; bases not matched to a gene: 11. CDR3 length: 15 residues. Germline V gene sequence: CDR1 MDHEN, CDR2 SYDVKM. CDR3 sequence: CASRGDRGPFYGYTF. In DNA, the CDR3 is TGTGCCAGCAGGGGCGACAGGGGCCCTTTTTATGGCTACACCTTC.

The chain is built from TRBV5-1 and TRBJ2-2, with TRBD1 identical over 12 bases. V lost 0 bases, J lost 2 bases, and 8 bases stayed unmatched. The germline V gene encodes CDR1 SGHRS and CDR2 YFSETQ. The CDR3 loop spans 19 amino acids. The CDR3 reads CASSLVPRGTGGNTGELFF. The CDR3 DNA sequence: TGCGCCAGCAGCTTGGTACCGCGTGGGACAGGGGGCAACACCGGGGAGCTGTTTTTT.

V is TRBV18 and J is TRBJ2-7, with D perhaps TRBD1 (5 bases). Trimming pared 0 bases from V and 2 bases from J, leaving 8 bases between. The length of the CDR3 is 14 residues. Germline CDR1 is KGHSH and CDR2 is LQKENI. This chain's CDR3 is CASSPPRVPYEQYF. The CDR3 DNA is TGTGCCAGCTCACCACCCAGGGTCCCCTACGAGCAGTACTTC.

This clone was picked up one time. The CDR3 nucleotides are TGTGCCAGTAGTATTATCTCGGGACAGGGTTCCACTGAAGCTTTCTTT. Protein sequence: CASSIISGQGSTEAFF. The V call is TRBV19, the J call TRBJ1-1; 9 positions match TRBD1. Looked up from germline, CDR1 is LNHDA and CDR2 is SQIVND (reference sequence). The CDR3 length is 16 residues. V dropped 3 bases and J dropped 4; count of bases not matched to a gene: 9.

The genes are TRBV30 and TRBJ1-3; maybe TRBD1 (5 bases). The CDR3 length is 13 residues. CDR1 is GTSNPN, CDR2 SVGIG, per germline (reference sequence). V gave up 0 bases and J gave up 4 bases, with 7 bases separating them. CDR3 nucleotides: TGTGCCTGGAGTGTGGCAGGGGGAAACACCATATATTTT. Translated, it gives CAWSVAGGNTIYF.

This clone was counted at least ten times. This chain connects TRBV3-1 (or the pseudogene TRBV3-2) to TRBJ1-2; 9 nucleotides agree with TRBD1. This CDR3 region has 16 residues. V trimming: 4 bases; J trimming: 3 bases; junction bases outside the gene matches: 9. Germline CDR1 and CDR2: LGHDT and YNNKEL (reference sequence). This CDR3 reads CASSPRGTGRDYGYTF. The CDR3 DNA sequence: TGTGCCAGCAGCCCCCGGGGGACAGGGAGGGACTATGGCTACACCTTC.

The rearrangement uses TRBV6-2 or TRBV6-3 and TRBJ2-1; 14 bases are a match to TRBD2. CDR1 is MNHEY, CDR2 SVGEGT, per germline. V trimming: 5 bases; J trimming: 6 bases; junction bases outside the gene matches: 3. The CDR3 has 15 amino acids. The CDR3 loop is CASSTGTSGSNEQFF. The DNA for the CDR3 is TGTGCCAGCAGTACCGGGACTAGCGGGAGCAATGAGCAGTTCTTC.

The gene calls are TRBV15 and TRBJ2-3; TRBD1 matches 9 bases. The V gene's germline CDR1 is LNHNV and CDR2 YYDKDF (reference sequence). The junction had 10 bases not matched to a gene; V was cut back by 0 bases and J by 0 bases. This CDR3 has 19 amino acids. The CDR3 bases are TGTGCCACCAGCAGAGATGGGACAGGGTCCTTTTCGAGCACAGATACGCAGTATTTT. Amino acid sequence: CATSRDGTGSFSSTDTQYF.

The chain joins TRBV18 to TRBJ2-1; TRBD1 matches 7 bases. The CDR3 is 14 amino acids. Germline loops: CDR1 KGHSH, CDR2 LQKENI. V shed 3 bases and J 4 bases; nucleotides not matched to a gene: 3. CDR3 DNA sequence: TGTGCCAGCTCACCGGACAGGACTTACAATGAGCAGTTCTTC. Its protein product is CASSPDRTYNEQFF. Full variable domain (rest looked up from reference TRBV18 and TRBJ2-1): NAGVMQNPRHLVRRRGQEARLRCSPMKGHSHVYWYRQLPEEGLKFMVYLQKENIIDESGMPKERFSAEFPKEGPSILRIQQVVRGDSAAYFCASSPDRTYNEQFFGPGTRLTVL.

This chain uses TRBV6-5 with TRBJ1-4; perhaps TRBD1 as D (6 bases). V gave up 2 bases and J gave up 6 bases, with 10 bases separating them. The CDR3 contains 14 residues. CDR1 and CDR2 (germline): MNHEY, SVGAGI. CDR3 bases: TGTGCCAGCAGTTACGGGGAGGGGGATGAAAAACTGTTTTTT. As protein: CASSYGEGDEKLFF.

The chain combines TRBV19 with TRBJ2-1; TRBD2 matches at 8 bases. The junction had 9 bases not matched to a gene; V was cut back by 6 bases and J by 8 bases. Germline values: CDR1 LNHDA, CDR2 SQIVND (reference sequence). This CDR3 contains 14 residues. CDR3 amino acids: CASSRREASDEQFF. CDR3 nucleotides: TGTGCCAGTAGCAGGCGGGAGGCGAGCGATGAGCAGTTCTTC.

J is TRBJ1-1 and V is TRBV7-9; D might be TRBD1 (5 bases). The CDR3 contains 14 residues. V lost 4 bases to trimming and J lost 0 bases, with 9 bases between them. Per the germline V gene, CDR1 is SEHNR and CDR2 is FQNEAQ (reference sequence). The CDR3 protein is CASSSRTLNTEAFF. CDR3 sequence (DNA): TGTGCCAGCAGCTCCCGGACACTGAACACTGAAGCTTTCTTT.

Remarks on this clone: Different DNA sequences within this sample yield the same CDR3. The chain employs TRBV5-4 and TRBJ1-2; TRBD1 agrees at 9 bases. This CDR3 contains 15 residues. V was clipped by 4 bases and J by 2 bases; unmatched bases: 6. Germline values: CDR1 SGHNT, CDR2 YYREEE (reference sequence). Here the CDR3 reads CASSARQGGNYGYTF. The CDR3 region has the DNA TGTGCCAGCAGCGCCAGACAGGGGGGGAACTATGGCTACACCTTC.

The chain links TRBV7-6 to TRBJ2-2; D perhaps matches TRBD1 (5 bases). Per the germline V gene, CDR1 is SGHVS and CDR2 is FNYEAQ. CDR3 length: 15 amino acids. V was pared by 1 base and J by 1 base, with 7 bases between. In nucleotides, the CDR3 is TGTGCCAGCAGCTTAGGTACAGGGAACACCGGGGAGCTGTTTTTT. Its protein is CASSLGTGNTGELFF.

The chain links TRBV10-3 to TRBJ1-5; D is undetermined. Germline values: CDR1 ENHRY, CDR2 SYGVKD. The V end lost 0 bases, the J end lost 1 base, and 13 bases lay between the germline ends. This CDR3 is 17 amino acids long. The CDR3 protein is CAISESRAVTSNQPQHF. In DNA, the CDR3 is TGTGCCATCAGTGAGTCGAGGGCGGTGACGAGCAATCAGCCCCAGCATTTT.

The genes are TRBV11-2 and TRBJ2-3, with no clear D. With 2 bases removed from V and 6 bases from J, the gap between germline ends came to 18 bases. The CDR3 totals 16 residues. Germline V gene lookup returns CDR1 SGHAT and CDR2 FQNNGV. CDR3 sequence: CASSLSRSRVSDTQYF. The CDR3 nucleotides are TGTGCCAGCAGCTTATCTAGGTCTCGAGTATCGGATACGCAGTATTTT. The entire variable domain, with the rest obtained from reference TRBV11-2 and TRBJ2-3, is as follows: EAGVAQSPRYKIIEKRQSVAFWCNPISGHATLYWYQQILGQGPKLLIQFQNNGVVDDSQLPKDRFSAERLKGVDSTLKIQPAKLEDSAVYLCASSLSRSRVSDTQYFGPGTRLTVL.

The chain joins TRBV5-1 to TRBJ1-5; weak D call: TRBD1 (6 bases). V dropped 0 bases and J dropped 4 bases, with 14 bases sitting between them. The CDR3 sequence is 16 residues long. CDR1 is SGHRS and CDR2 is YFSETQ in the germline V gene. The CDR3 region is CASSLEAGAYNQPQHF. The CDR3 coding sequence is TGCGCCAGCAGCTTGGAGGCAGGGGCCTATAATCAGCCCCAGCATTTT.

The chain links TRBV20-1 to TRBJ2-7; D possibly corresponds to TRBD2 (5 bases). This CDR3 spans 11 amino acids. V dropped 3 bases and J dropped 3 bases, with 6 bases sitting between them. Looked up from germline, CDR1 is DFQATT and CDR2 is SNEGSKA (reference sequence). The CDR3 here is CSASGNYEQYF. DNA of the CDR3: TGCAGTGCTAGCGGGAACTACGAGCAGTACTTC.

This clone appeared a single time. The chain carries TRBV14 and TRBJ2-7, with TRBD2 matching 15 bases. Germline CDR1 reads SGHDN; CDR2 reads FVKESK. CDR3 length: 14 residues. V shed 4 bases, J shed 7 bases, and the junction held 2 bases outside the gene matches. The CDR3 region has the DNA TGTGCCAGCAGCCCGGGACTAGCGGGAGGTGAGCAGTACTTC. Translation gives CASSPGLAGGEQYF.

CDR3 bases: TGTGCCACCAGTGTCAGGGAAGGCTCACCCCTCCACTTT. It is translated as CATSVREGSPLHF. This sequence joins TRBV24-1 and TRBJ1-6; a weak D match, TRBD1 (5 bases). Per germline, CDR1 KGHDR and CDR2 SFDVKD. The CDR3 runs 13 residues. V lost 5 bases to trimming and J lost 10 bases, with 11 bases between them.

The chain employs TRBV11-2 and TRBJ2-7, with 8 bases identical to TRBD1. Germline CDR1 and CDR2: SGHAT and FQNNGV. The CDR3 covers 14 residues. Unmatched junction bases numbered 9, after V lost 5 bases and J lost 6 bases. The DNA for the CDR3 is TGTGCCAGCAGCCCCGGGACAGGTCTGTCCGAGCAGTACTTC. This encodes CASSPGTGLSEQYF.

This clone was detected once. The genes are TRBV6-5 and TRBJ2-7; 11 nucleotides align to TRBD2. The germline CDR1 and CDR2 sequences are MNHEY and SVGAGI. The CDR3 is made up of 15 amino acids. The ends lost 0 bases at V and 7 bases at J; junction bases unmatched: 5. The CDR3 region is CASSYSASGRWEQYF. As DNA, the CDR3 is TGTGCCAGCAGTTACTCGGCTAGCGGGAGGTGGGAGCAGTACTTC.

The V gene is TRBV12-3 or TRBV12-4, the J gene TRBJ2-1; D not certain. The CDR3 covers 13 residues. With 3 bases removed from V and 9 bases from J, the gap between germline ends came to 12 bases. The CDR3 loop reads CASSFFTNGEQFF. Here the CDR3 DNA reads TGTGCCAGCAGTTTCTTCACTAATGGTGAGCAGTTCTTC.

Only a few counts were recorded for this clone. The V and J genes are TRBV7-2 and TRBJ2-5; possible D gene TRBD1, 6 bases. V was trimmed by 2 bases and J by 5 bases, leaving 15 bases between them. Germline CDR1 SGHTA, CDR2 FQGNSA. The CDR3 has 15 amino acids. CDR3 in DNA: TGTGCCAGCAGCTTAAACGCGCAGGGGTGGGAGACCCAGTACTTC. Its protein product is CASSLNAQGWETQYF.

This sequence joins TRBV12-3 or TRBV12-4 and TRBJ2-5; 7 bases are shared with TRBD2. The CDR3 extends over 13 amino acids. Trimming cost V 6 bases and J 1 base; bases outside gene matches: 2. The CDR3 spells CASRPSGQETQYF. The DNA for the CDR3 is TGTGCCAGCAGACCTAGCGGCCAAGAGACCCAGTACTTC.

The chain combines TRBV18 with TRBJ2-5; D not resolved. Trimming shortened V by 2 bases and J by 1 base, and 5 bases separated the two germline ends. CDR1 is KGHSH, CDR2 LQKENI, per germline. This CDR3 spans 13 amino acids. CDR3 region: CASSPVFQETQYF. DNA for the CDR3: TGTGCCAGCTCACCAGTATTCCAAGAGACCCAGTACTTC.